The 9 T cell receptor beta chains below were found in one sample sequenced in a study of graft-versus-host responses after intestinal transplantation. These receptors have no identified antigens. TCRdb's table, derived via immunoSEQ multiplex PCR, lists solely in-frame clones and lacks some. Of more than 90,000 clones listed, approximately 94% were seen once; the top ten hold 0.23%. The sample here was unstimulated CD4+ T cells sorted from spleen or lymph node cells, taken before transplant. These TCRs come from a human donor who was the organ donor for an intestinal transplant.

J is TRBJ2-1 and V is TRBV10-3; D might be TRBD1 (5 bases). Trimming removed 3 bases at V and 4 bases at J, with 13 bases between. The CDR3 extends over 15 amino acids. CDR1 ENHRY and CDR2 SYGVKD come from the germline V gene. CDR3 nucleotides: TGTGCCATCAGTGAAGGGGATGGCGGATACAATGAGCAGTTCTTC. It codes for CAISEGDGGYNEQFF.

The V and J genes are TRBV29-1 and TRBJ1-1; D is perhaps TRBD1 (5 bases). The CDR3 loop spans 13 amino acids. Trimming pared 3 bases from V and 1 base from J, leaving 9 bases between. The germline V gene encodes CDR1 SQVTM and CDR2 ANQGSEA. CDR3: CSVERGGNTEAFF. For the CDR3, the DNA is TGCAGCGTTGAGCGGGGGGGGAACACTGAAGCTTTCTTT.

The V gene is TRBV9, the J gene TRBJ1-2, with D maybe TRBD1 (5 bases). Trimming took 3 bases from V and 5 from J, leaving 11 bases between them. This CDR3 is 13 amino acids long. The germline gives CDR1 SGDLS, CDR2 YYNGEE. CDR3 sequence (DNA): TGTGCCAGCAGCGGGCGCGGGGGATATGGCTACACCTTC. Protein product: CASSGRGGYGYTF.

The chain employs TRBV6-9 and TRBJ2-3, with 7 bases lining up with TRBD2. V lost 3 bases to trimming and J lost 0 bases; unmatched junction nucleotides: 3. The length of the CDR3 is 15 residues. The germline V gene has CDR1 MNHGY and CDR2 SVAAGI. CDR3 nucleotides: TGTGCCAGCAGTTACTCGCGGGGGAGCACAGATACGCAGTATTTT. It yields the protein CASSYSRGSTDTQYF.

This chain uses TRBV2 with TRBJ1-6; TRBD1 aligns across 11 bases. Germline V gene data show CDR1 as SNHLY and CDR2 as FYNNEI. This CDR3 is 14 amino acids long. With 8 bases clipped from V and 9 bases from J, the junction kept 6 bases outside the gene matches. CDR3 sequence reads: CASAGQGEVSPLHF. CDR3 DNA sequence: TGTGCCAGCGCGGGACAGGGGGAAGTTTCACCCCTCCACTTT.

The chain recombines TRBV2 with TRBJ1-5; the D is unclear. Trimming removed 5 bases from V and 3 bases from J, with 14 bases in between. Germline V gene lookup returns CDR1 SNHLY and CDR2 FYNNEI. This CDR3 has 15 residues. CDR3 in DNA: TGTGCCAGCAGTCCCGGGTCGGGCCTCAATCAGCCCCAGCATTTT. Encoded protein: CASSPGSGLNQPQHF.

This sequence joins TRBV11-2 and TRBJ2-5; tentative D call: TRBD1 (6 bases). This CDR3 has 15 residues. Trimming removed 1 base from V and 3 bases from J, with 12 bases in between. The germline CDR1 and CDR2 sequences are SGHAT and FQNNGV. The CDR3 region is CASSLGTAPEETQYF. The DNA for the CDR3 is TGTGCCAGCAGCTTAGGGACAGCCCCCGAAGAGACCCAGTACTTC.

The chain is built from TRBV5-8 and TRBJ2-3, with 8 bases matching TRBD2. V trimming: 7 bases; J trimming: 2 bases; junction bases outside the gene matches: 18. The CDR3 covers 18 residues. Germline V gene lookup returns CDR1 SGHTS and CDR2 YDEGEE. The CDR3 DNA reads as TGTGCCAGCCGACCGGGGACTTTGAGTAGCGGGATCACAGATACGCAGTATTTT. It translates to CASRPGTLSSGITDTQYF.

The genes are TRBV19 and TRBJ2-1; weak D call: TRBD1 (6 bases). Germline V gene sequence: CDR1 LNHDA, CDR2 SQIVND (reference sequence). Between the trimmed V and J ends, which lost 3 bases and 10 bases, there was a span of 19 bases. The CDR3 length is 15 residues. The CDR3 loop reads CASSIMDSTWGEQFF. The CDR3 bases are TGTGCCAGTAGTATTATGGACAGCACCTGGGGGGAGCAGTTCTTC.